The rows below give T cell receptor beta chains drawn from one sample of a study of early T cells in non-severe SARS-CoV-2 infection. TCRdb processed the 5' RACE reads anew with MiXCR; each CDR3 protein has one entry. The sample lists some 98,000 distinct CDR3 sequences; roughly 15% were seen once. The material sequenced was whole blood. All receptors come from an adult who was a healthcare worker with PCR-confirmed SARS-CoV-2 infection or an uninfected control (not recorded which). CDR3s include the opening cysteine and the closing phenylalanine or tryptophan. The D gene is left open where the match is weak. The listing skips clone size in some rows; elsewhere it reads once, few, many or a size class.

V gene	D gene	J gene	clone size	CDR3 protein	CDR3 DNA
TRBV27	TRBD2	TRBJ2-1	few	CASSLSTSGYNEQFF	TGTGCCAGCAGTTTATCGACTAGCGGATACAATGAGCAGTTCTTC
TRBV19	TRBD2	TRBJ2-3	NA	CATGLAGGSDTQYF	TGTGCCACGGGACTAGCGGGAGGGTCAGATACGCAGTATTTT
TRBV7-6	NA	TRBJ2-7	few	CASSRGLTTYEQYF	TGTGCCAGCAGCCGGGGACTGACAACCTACGAGCAGTACTTC
TRBV28	TRBD1	TRBJ2-3	NA	CATSTGQGTDTQYF	TGTGCCACCAGTACGGGACAGGGCACAGATACGCAGTATTTT
TRBV29-1	TRBD1	TRBJ1-4	many	CSVGRDRSDEKLFF	TGCAGCGTAGGAAGGGACAGGTCTGATGAAAAACTGTTTTTT
TRBV2	NA	TRBJ2-7	NA	CASRRGTQTYEQYF	TGTGCCAGCAGGCGAGGGACACAAACCTACGAGCAGTACTTC
TRBV9	NA	TRBJ2-1	few	CASSPRVTRVAGYNEQFF	TGTGCCAGCAGCCCCCGAGTAACTCGTGTGGCGGGCTACAATGAGCAGTTCTTC
TRBV19	NA	TRBJ2-1	NA	CASSGQSTLSYNEQFF	TGTGCCAGTAGTGGCCAAAGCACGCTCTCCTACAATGAGCAGTTCTTC
TRBV20-1	NA	TRBJ1-4	NA	CSAYIATNEKLFF	TGCAGTGCTTACATTGCAACTAATGAAAAACTGTTTTTT
TRBV2	TRBD2	TRBJ2-5	many	CASSVAGVSGTQYF	TGTGCCAGCAGCGTAGCGGGGGTTAGTGGGACCCAGTACTTC
TRBV7-9	TRBD2	TRBJ2-1	NA	CASSSSLAVGSYNEQFF	TGTGCCAGCAGCTCATCCCTAGCGGTGGGCTCCTACAATGAGCAGTTCTTC
TRBV2	TRBD1	TRBJ2-1	few	CASRPGTGLYNEQFF	TGTGCCAGCAGACCCGGGACAGGTCTCTACAATGAGCAGTTCTTC
TRBV7-8	TRBD2	TRBJ2-3	NA	CASSRVAGSTDTQYF	TGTGCCAGCAGCCGGGTAGCGGGGAGCACAGATACGCAGTATTTT
TRBV5-1	NA	TRBJ2-5	many	CASSWSRGPETQYF	TGCGCCAGCAGCTGGAGTAGAGGGCCGGAGACCCAGTACTTC
TRBV19	NA	TRBJ1-5	NA	CASKKGTSNQPQHF	TGTGCCAGTAAAAAGGGCACTAGCAATCAGCCCCAGCATTTT
TRBV29-1	TRBD1	TRBJ2-7	few	CSVDRGQVGAYEQYF	TGCAGCGTTGACAGGGGACAGGTAGGAGCCTACGAGCAGTACTTC
TRBV20-1	TRBD2	TRBJ2-1	many	CSARDPTSNGYNEQFF	TGCAGTGCTAGAGACCCGACTAGCAACGGGTACAATGAGCAGTTCTTC
TRBV5-6	NA	TRBJ1-6	NA	CASSLAGAHNSPLHF	TGTGCCAGCAGCTTGGCGGGGGCGCATAATTCACCCCTCCACTTT
TRBV10-1	NA	TRBJ2-7	NA	CASSAGQSYEQYF	TGCGCCAGCAGTGCCGGACAATCCTACGAGCAGTACTTC
TRBV28	NA	TRBJ2-7	few	CASRLRSPHEQYF	TGTGCCAGCAGACTACGGTCCCCCCACGAGCAGTACTTC
TRBV28	TRBD2	TRBJ2-1	NA	CASSTSGGEQFF	TGTGCCAGCAGTACGAGCGGGGGCGAGCAGTTCTTC
TRBV24-1	NA	TRBJ2-2	few	CATSDTTANTGELFF	TGTGCCACCAGTGATACAACAGCGAACACCGGGGAGCTGTTTTTT
TRBV27	NA	TRBJ2-7	NA	CASRDFTGTGSYEQYF	TGTGCCAGCAGGGACTTTACCGGGACGGGTTCCTACGAGCAGTACTTC
TRBV2	TRBD1	TRBJ2-5	few	CASSGLPGTGGETQYF	TGTGCCAGCAGTGGTCTACCCGGGACAGGGGGAGAGACCCAGTACTTC
TRBV28	NA	TRBJ2-1	many	CASSSGRYNEQFF	TGTGCCAGCAGTTCCGGGCGCTACAATGAGCAGTTCTTC
TRBV28	NA	TRBJ2-1	once	CASSLLNTEADEQFF	TGTGCCAGCAGTTTACTCAACACGGAGGCCGATGAGCAGTTCTTC
TRBV2	NA	TRBJ2-1	NA	CASIGPSIYNEQFF	TGTGCCAGCATAGGCCCGTCAATCTACAATGAGCAGTTCTTC
TRBV5-6	NA	TRBJ1-1	few	CASSPTDLNTEAFF	TGTGCCAGCAGCCCCACAGATTTGAACACTGAAGCTTTCTTT
TRBV5-1	TRBD2	TRBJ2-1	few	CASRYSGRGSNEQFF	TGCGCCAGCAGATATAGCGGGAGGGGCTCCAATGAGCAGTTCTTC
TRBV6-2/TRBV6-3	NA	TRBJ1-1	many	CASRPRAPHRQEMNTEAFF	TGTGCCAGCAGACCCCGGGCCCCCCACAGACAGGAGATGAACACTGAAGCTTTCTTT
TRBV20-1	TRBD2	TRBJ2-5	many	CSALWTGTSGYQETQYF	TGCAGTGCACTATGGACCGGGACTAGCGGGTACCAAGAGACCCAGTACTTC
TRBV14	NA	TRBJ2-2	NA	CASSQERHTNTGELFF	TGTGCCAGCAGCCAAGAACGACACACGAACACCGGGGAGCTGTTTTTT
TRBV29-1	TRBD2	TRBJ2-1	NA	CSVGLAGGSYNEQFF	TGCAGCGTGGGACTAGCGGGGGGTTCCTACAATGAGCAGTTCTTC
TRBV19	TRBD2	TRBJ2-7	many	CASSNTWTSWTSYEQYF	TGTGCCAGTAGTAATACCTGGACTAGCTGGACCTCCTACGAGCAGTACTTC
TRBV18	TRBD2	TRBJ2-1	NA	CASSPGLVSYNEQFF	TGTGCCAGCTCCCCTGGACTAGTTTCTTACAATGAGCAGTTCTTC
TRBV24-1	TRBD1	TRBJ1-4	few	CATSAAGQGAEKLFF	TGTGCCACCAGTGCCGCTGGACAGGGAGCCGAAAAACTGTTTTTT
TRBV5-6	NA	TRBJ2-3	many	CASKLRDTDTQYF	TGTGCCAGCAAACTCAGGGACACAGATACGCAGTATTTT
TRBV7-9	TRBD1	TRBJ1-1	few	CASITTGGTEAFF	TGTGCCAGCATCACGACAGGGGGCACTGAAGCTTTCTTT
TRBV6-1	NA	TRBJ1-2	few	CASSEGWAASANYGYTF	TGTGCCAGCAGTGAAGGCTGGGCAGCTTCAGCTAACTATGGCTACACCTTC
TRBV2	TRBD2	TRBJ2-1	few	CASSELNSGSSYNEQFF	TGTGCCAGCAGTGAACTGAATAGCGGGAGTTCCTACAATGAGCAGTTCTTC
TRBV20-1	NA	TRBJ2-3	NA	CSARDFTDTQYF	TGCAGTGCTAGAGACTTCACAGATACGCAGTATTTT
TRBV20-1	TRBD2	TRBJ2-1	many	CSARDWSSGSDEQFF	TGCAGTGCTAGAGATTGGTCTAGCGGGAGTGATGAGCAGTTCTTC
TRBV21-1	NA	TRBJ2-1	many	CASSNRTSGPYNEQFF	TGTGCCAGCAGCAATAGGACTAGCGGTCCCTACAATGAGCAGTTCTTC
TRBV15	NA	TRBJ1-1	NA	CATSRDMAGTEAFF	TGTGCCACCAGCAGAGATATGGCGGGCACTGAAGCTTTCTTT
TRBV27	NA	TRBJ1-2	few	CASSFRDNRDGYTF	TGTGCCAGCAGTTTCCGGGACAACAGAGATGGCTACACCTTC
TRBV5-6	TRBD2	TRBJ2-1	few	CASSLWGLARVRNEQFF	TGTGCCAGCAGCTTGTGGGGACTAGCGAGAGTAAGGAATGAGCAGTTCTTC
TRBV20-1	NA	TRBJ2-5	NA	CSAPKGTETQYF	TGCAGTGCCCCCAAAGGGACAGAGACCCAGTACTTC
TRBV29-1	NA	TRBJ1-1	NA	CSVEQTDTNTEAFF	TGCAGCGTTGAGCAGACGGATACCAACACTGAAGCTTTCTTT
TRBV7-9	TRBD1	TRBJ2-4	few	CASSLRGTGLNIQYF	TGTGCCAGCAGCTTAAGGGGGACAGGGTTAAACATTCAGTACTTC
TRBV7-6	NA	TRBJ2-2	NA	CASSPYRNTGELFF	TGTGCCAGCAGCCCCTACAGAAACACCGGGGAGCTGTTTTTT
TRBV24-1	TRBD1	TRBJ2-1	many	CATSDSPDRGYNEQFF	TGTGCCACCAGTGATTCTCCGGACAGGGGTTACAATGAGCAGTTCTTC
TRBV7-2	NA	TRBJ1-1	few	CASSLRQANTEAFF	TGTGCCAGCAGCTTGAGGCAGGCGAACACTGAAGCTTTCTTT
TRBV29-1	TRBD2	TRBJ2-1	NA	CSVHPLAANEQFF	TGCAGCGTCCACCCCCTAGCGGCCAATGAGCAGTTCTTC
TRBV29-1	NA	TRBJ2-7	NA	CSVELARAGYEQYF	TGCAGCGTTGAGCTTGCGAGGGCTGGGTACGAGCAGTACTTC
TRBV11-2	NA	TRBJ2-7	many	CASSLGRVFYEQYF	TGTGCCAGCAGCTTAGGGAGGGTCTTCTACGAGCAGTACTTC
TRBV28	NA	TRBJ1-5	few	CASRRGGGQPQHF	TGTGCCAGCAGGAGGGGGGGCGGTCAGCCCCAGCATTTT
TRBV29-1	NA	TRBJ1-3	NA	CSVVNGAGNTIYF	TGCAGCGTGGTGAATGGCGCTGGAAACACCATATATTTT